This T cell receptor beta chain is drawn from a study of T cells in Graves' hyperthyroidism and ophthalmopathy. Whole-study findings and limits: Separating ophthalmopathy from stable hyperthyroidism was achieved by a 13 V-J model.

Germline CDR1 LGHDT, CDR2 YNNKEL (reference sequence). This CDR3 has 12 residues. Trimming pared 0 bases from V and 5 bases from J, leaving 4 bases between. Many counts were recorded for this clonotype. Its antigen is undetermined. From RNA transcripts, TCR beta CDR3 regions were amplified. With the HTBI primer set, the TCR CDR3 went through a first round of RT-PCR. TCRdb independently ran MiXCR on the multiplex PCR reads; one entry per CDR3 protein. The sample yields fewer than 400,000 distinct CDR3 sequences, 25% seen once. Material for sequencing was blood. The chain couples TRBV3-1 to TRBJ1-1; D unclear. This receptor was identified in a man in his fifties with Graves' hyperthyroidism. The CDR3 DNA reads TGTGCCAGCAGCCAAGAAGGGACTGAAGCTTTCTTT. Protein: CASSQEGTEAFF. Looking up the rest from reference TRBV3-1 and TRBJ1-1 gives the full variable domain: DTAVSQTPKYLVTQMGNDKSIKCEQNLGHDTMYWYKQDSKKFLKIMFSYNNKELIINETVPNRFSPKSPDKAHLNLHINSLELGDSAVYFCASSQEGTEAFFGQGTRLTVV.